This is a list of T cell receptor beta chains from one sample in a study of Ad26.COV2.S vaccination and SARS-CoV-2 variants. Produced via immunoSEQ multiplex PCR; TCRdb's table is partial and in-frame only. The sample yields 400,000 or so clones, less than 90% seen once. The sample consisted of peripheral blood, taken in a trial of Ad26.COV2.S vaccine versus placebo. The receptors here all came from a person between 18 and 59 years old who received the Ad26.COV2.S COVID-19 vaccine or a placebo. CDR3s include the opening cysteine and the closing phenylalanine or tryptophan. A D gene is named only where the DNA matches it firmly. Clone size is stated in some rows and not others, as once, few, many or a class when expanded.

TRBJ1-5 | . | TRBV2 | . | CASSEVGGGTPQHF | TGTGCCAGCAGTGAAGTCGGGGGGGGTACACCCCAGCATTTT
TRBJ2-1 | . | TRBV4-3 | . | CASSQDRAGLHEQFF | TGCGCCAGCAGCCAAGATCGTGCGGGGCTGCATGAGCAGTTCTTC
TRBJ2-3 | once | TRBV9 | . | CASSVDGQETDTQYF | TGTGCCAGCAGCGTTGACGGCCAGGAGACAGATACGCAGTATTTT
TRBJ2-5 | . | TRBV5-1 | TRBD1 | CASSPGQGVQETQYF | TGCGCCAGCAGCCCGGGACAGGGCGTTCAAGAGACCCAGTACTTC
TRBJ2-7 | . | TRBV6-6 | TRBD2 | CASRAGGSSYEQYF | TGTGCCAGCAGGGCGGGGGGAAGCTCCTACGAGCAGTACTTC
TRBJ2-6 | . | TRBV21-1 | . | CASSKRERFAGANVLTF | TGTGCCAGCAGCAAGAGGGAGCGGTTCGCTGGGGCCAACGTCCTGACTTTC
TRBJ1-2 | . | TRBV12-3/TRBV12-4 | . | CASSSGLFHGYTF | TGTGCCAGCAGTTCGGGACTGTTTCATGGCTACACCTTC
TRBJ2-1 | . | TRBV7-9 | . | CASQEGYNEQFF | TGTGCCAGCCAGGAGGGGTACAATGAGCAGTTCTTC
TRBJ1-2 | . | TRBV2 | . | CASSDITLQGEDGYTF | TGTGCCAGCAGTGACATAACCCTACAGGGAGAGGATGGCTACACCTTC
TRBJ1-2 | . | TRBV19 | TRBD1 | CASSLWTGTANYGYTF | TGTGCCAGTAGCCTTTGGACAGGGACAGCTAACTATGGCTACACCTTC
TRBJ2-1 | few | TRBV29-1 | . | CSVGSAPSSYNEQFF | TGCAGCGTTGGTTCCGCGCCTAGCTCCTACAATGAGCAGTTCTTC
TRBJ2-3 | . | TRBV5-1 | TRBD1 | CASSPGQASSTDTQYF | TGCGCCAGCAGCCCCGGACAGGCTTCTAGCACAGATACGCAGTATTTT
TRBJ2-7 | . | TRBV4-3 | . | CASSQDFRVSGEQYF | TGCGCCAGCAGCCAAGATTTTCGAGTATCCGGGGAGCAGTACTTC
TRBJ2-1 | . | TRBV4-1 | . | CASSQAGSGTLYNEQFF | TGCGCCAGCAGCCAAGCGGGGTCGGGGACTCTCTACAATGAGCAGTTCTTC
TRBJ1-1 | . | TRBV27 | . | CASSVRGGADEAFF | TGTGCCAGCAGTGTAAGAGGTGGGGCCGATGAAGCTTTCTTT
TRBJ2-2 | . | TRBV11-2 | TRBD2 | CASSLLASGGYTGELFF | TGTGCCAGCAGCTTATTGGCTAGCGGGGGGTACACCGGGGAGCTGTTTTTT
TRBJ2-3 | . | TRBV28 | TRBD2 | CASSAALADSTDTQYF | TGTGCCAGCAGTGCCGCCCTAGCGGATTCCACAGATACGCAGTATTTT
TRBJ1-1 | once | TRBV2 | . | CASIQTVNTEAFF | TGTGCCAGCATACAGACAGTGAACACTGAAGCTTTCTTT
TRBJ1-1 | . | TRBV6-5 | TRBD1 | CATGGFRATEAFF | TGTGCCACAGGGGGTTTTAGGGCAACTGAAGCTTTCTTT
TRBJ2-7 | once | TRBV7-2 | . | CASSLSGGPEQYF | TGTGCCAGCAGCTTATCAGGAGGGCCCGAGCAGTACTTC
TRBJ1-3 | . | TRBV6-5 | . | CASSNAGTIYF | TGTGCCAGCAGCAATGCGGGCACCATATATTTT
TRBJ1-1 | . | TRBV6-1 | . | CASSGFRISPKASNTEAFF | TGTGCCAGCAGTGGCTTCAGAATAAGCCCCAAAGCCTCCAACACTGAAGCTTTCTTT
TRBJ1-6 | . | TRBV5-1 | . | CASSLEGVNSPLHF | TGCGCCAGCAGCTTGGAAGGGGTTAATTCACCCCTCCACTTT
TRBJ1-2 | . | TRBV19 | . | CASSRDPVGYTF | TGTGCCAGTAGTAGGGACCCGGTCGGCTACACCTTC
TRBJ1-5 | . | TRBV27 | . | CASGWNQPQHF | TGTGCCAGCGGATGGAATCAGCCCCAGCATTTT
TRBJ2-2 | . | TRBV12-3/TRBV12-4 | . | CASSSLRRGELFF | TGTGCCAGCAGTTCCCTGAGGCGCGGGGAGCTGTTTTTT
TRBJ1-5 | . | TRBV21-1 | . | CASSKRCPKHF | TGTGCCAGCAGCAAAAGGTGCCCAAAGCATTTT